The T cell receptor beta chain under discussion was sequenced for a study of blood T cell repertoires in COVID-19. Background on the study: Sites in the United States, Italy and Spain provided acute and convalescent COVID-19 samples. Sources were T cells, B-cell-depleted T cells, or PBMCs; the material itself was cDNA or gDNA.

Germline V gene data show CDR1 as SNHLY and CDR2 as FYNNEI. Trimming removed 4 bases at V and 0 bases at J, with 7 bases between. CDR3 length: 13 amino acids. Per the study methods: Amplification of reference gene primers provided the estimated nucleated cell counts. The repertoire was sequenced with immunoSEQ multiplex PCR; TCRdb's copy has only in-frame clones and lacks some. The DNA was the basis for D and trimming; V, J and clone size are from that table. Here the sample spans approximately 230,000 clones, roughly 84% being singletons. The rearrangement uses TRBV2 and TRBJ2-7; tentatively, D is TRBD1 (5 bases). The receptor was derived from a man aged 30 to 39 with active or convalescent COVID-19. The sequenced sample was peripheral blood. In nucleotides, the CDR3 is TGTGCCAGCAGTGCCGACAGCTCCTACGAGCAGTACTTC. It yields the protein CASSADSSYEQYF.